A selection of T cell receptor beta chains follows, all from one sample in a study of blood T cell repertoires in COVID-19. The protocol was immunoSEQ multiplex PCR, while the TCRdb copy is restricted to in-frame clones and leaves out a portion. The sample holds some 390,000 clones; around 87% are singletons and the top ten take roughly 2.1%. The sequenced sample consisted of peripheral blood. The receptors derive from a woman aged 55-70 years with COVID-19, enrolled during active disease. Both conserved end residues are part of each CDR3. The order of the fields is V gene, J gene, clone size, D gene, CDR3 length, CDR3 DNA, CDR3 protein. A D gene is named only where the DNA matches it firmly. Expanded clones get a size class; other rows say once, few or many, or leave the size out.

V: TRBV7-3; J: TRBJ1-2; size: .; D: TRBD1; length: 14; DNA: TGTGCCAGCAGCACCCGGGACAGGGTTAATGGCTACACCTTC; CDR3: CASSTRDRVNGYTF
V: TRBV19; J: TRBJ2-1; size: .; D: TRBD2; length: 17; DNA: TGTGCCAGTAGTGTGACTAGCGGGGGGGGTTCCTACAATGAGCAGTTCTTC; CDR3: CASSVTSGGGSYNEQFF
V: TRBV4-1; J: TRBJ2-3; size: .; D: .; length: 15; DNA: TGCGCCAGCAGCCTACAGGCGGGACGCACAGATACGCAGTATTTT; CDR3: CASSLQAGRTDTQYF
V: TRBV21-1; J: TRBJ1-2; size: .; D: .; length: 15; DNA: TGTGCCAGCAGCAAGGGAGTCCGGATTGGATATGGCTACACCTTC; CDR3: CASSKGVRIGYGYTF
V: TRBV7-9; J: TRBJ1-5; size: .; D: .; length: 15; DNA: TGTGCCAGCAGCTCCGACACCCTAGGAGGTCAGCCCCAGCATTTT; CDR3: CASSSDTLGGQPQHF
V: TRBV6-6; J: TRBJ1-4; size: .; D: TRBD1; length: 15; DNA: TGTGCCAGCAGTTTTTTACAGGGGGCTAATGAAAAACTGTTTTTT; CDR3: CASSFLQGANEKLFF
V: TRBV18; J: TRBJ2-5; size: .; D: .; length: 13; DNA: TGTGCCAGCTCACCCTGGCAGGGGGAGACCCAGTACTTC; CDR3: CASSPWQGETQYF
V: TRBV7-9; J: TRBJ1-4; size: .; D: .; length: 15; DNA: TGTGCCAGCAGCCACAGGGAGGGCGCTAATGAAAAACTGTTTTTT; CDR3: CASSHREGANEKLFF
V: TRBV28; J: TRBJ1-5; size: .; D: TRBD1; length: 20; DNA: TGTGCCAGCAGTTTTGAGGGCCCTAGACAGGGGAGGCACGGCAATCAGCCCCAGCATTTT; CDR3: CASSFEGPRQGRHGNQPQHF
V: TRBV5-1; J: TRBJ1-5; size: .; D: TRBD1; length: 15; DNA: TGCGCCAGCAGCCTAACCGGGACAGTCAATCAGCCCCAGCATTTT; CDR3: CASSLTGTVNQPQHF
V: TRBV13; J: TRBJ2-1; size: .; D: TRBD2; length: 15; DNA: TGTGCCAGCAGCCTGACCGGGAGGTCCTACAATGAGCAGTTCTTC; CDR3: CASSLTGRSYNEQFF
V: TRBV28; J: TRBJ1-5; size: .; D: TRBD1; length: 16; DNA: TGTGCCAGCAGTTTTCGGACAGGTACTAGCAATCAGCCCCAGCATTTT; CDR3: CASSFRTGTSNQPQHF
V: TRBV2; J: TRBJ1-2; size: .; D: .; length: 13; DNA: TGTGCCAGCAGGGGGGGGCAGAGTTATGGCTACACCTTC; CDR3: CASRGGQSYGYTF
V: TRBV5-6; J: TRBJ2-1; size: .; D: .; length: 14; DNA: TGTGCCAGCAGCTTATTAAACAGTGACAATGAGCAGTTCTTC; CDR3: CASSLLNSDNEQFF
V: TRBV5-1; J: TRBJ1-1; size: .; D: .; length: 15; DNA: TGCGCCAGCAGCCGCCAACCCACAGAGAACACTGAAGCTTTCTTT; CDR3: CASSRQPTENTEAFF
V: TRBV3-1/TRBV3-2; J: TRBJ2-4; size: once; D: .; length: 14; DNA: TGTGCCAGCAGCCAAGAGCAGTTAAAAAACATTCAGTACTTC; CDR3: CASSQEQLKNIQYF
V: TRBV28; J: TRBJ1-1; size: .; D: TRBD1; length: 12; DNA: TGTGCCAGCCGGACAGGGCTCACTGAAGCTTTCTTT; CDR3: CASRTGLTEAFF
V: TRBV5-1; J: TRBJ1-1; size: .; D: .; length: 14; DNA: TGCGCCAGCCGCCCGGACAGCATGAACACTGAAGCTTTCTTT; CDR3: CASRPDSMNTEAFF
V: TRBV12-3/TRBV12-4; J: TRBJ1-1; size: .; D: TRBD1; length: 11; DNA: TGTGCCAGCAGCCTCCAGGGGGCTGCTTTCTTT; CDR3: CASSLQGAAFF
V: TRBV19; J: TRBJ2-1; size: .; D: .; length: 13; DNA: TGTGCCAGCAAAGAGTACACAGGTAATGAGCAGTTCTTC; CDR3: CASKEYTGNEQFF
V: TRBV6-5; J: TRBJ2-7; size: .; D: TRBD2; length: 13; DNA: TGTGCCAGCAGTTACGGGACTAGCTACGAGCAGTACTTC; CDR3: CASSYGTSYEQYF
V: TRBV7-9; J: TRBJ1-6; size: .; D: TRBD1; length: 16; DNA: TGTGCCAGCAGTTCACAAGGACAGGGTACAGGTTCACCCCTCCACTTT; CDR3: CASSSQGQGTGSPLHF
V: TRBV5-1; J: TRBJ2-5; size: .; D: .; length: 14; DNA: TGCGCCAGCAGCTTGGGCAGGGGCCAAGAGACCCAGTACTTC; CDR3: CASSLGRGQETQYF
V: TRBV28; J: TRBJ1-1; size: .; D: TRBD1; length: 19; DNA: TGTGCCAGCAGTCTCACCGGGACAGGGGTAGGACTCAGGAACACTGAAGCTTTCTTT; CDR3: CASSLTGTGVGLRNTEAFF
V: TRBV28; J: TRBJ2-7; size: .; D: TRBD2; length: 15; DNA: TGTGCCAGCAGGTCTGGACTAGCGGCCTCCTACGAGCAGTACTTC; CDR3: CASRSGLAASYEQYF
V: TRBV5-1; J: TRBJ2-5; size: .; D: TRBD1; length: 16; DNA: TGCGCCAGCAGCCGCCTAACAGGGGGTGGGCAAGAGACCCAGTACTTC; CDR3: CASSRLTGGGQETQYF
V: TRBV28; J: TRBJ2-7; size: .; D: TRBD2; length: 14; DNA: TGTGCCAGCAGACCCCCCGGGGGGTCCTACGAGCAGTACTTC; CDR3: CASRPPGGSYEQYF
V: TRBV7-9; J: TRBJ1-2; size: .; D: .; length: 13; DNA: TGTGCCAGCAGCGTCACAGGGTTCGGTGGCTACACCTTC; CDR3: CASSVTGFGGYTF
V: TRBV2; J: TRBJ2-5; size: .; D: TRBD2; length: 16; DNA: TGTGCCAGCAGTGGGGGAACTAGCGGGGTCTCAGAGACCCAGTACTTC; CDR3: CASSGGTSGVSETQYF
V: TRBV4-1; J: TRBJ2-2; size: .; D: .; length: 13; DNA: TGCGCCAGCAGCCCCATGGTCGGCGGGGAGCTGTTTTTT; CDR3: CASSPMVGGELFF
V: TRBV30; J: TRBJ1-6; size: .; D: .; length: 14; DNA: TGTGCCTGGAGTGTCGGGAGATTCGATTCACCCCTCCACTTT; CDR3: CAWSVGRFDSPLHF
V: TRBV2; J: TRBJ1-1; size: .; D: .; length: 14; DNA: TGTGCCAGCAGTGCCCGGGGAAGCGGCACTGAAGCTTTCTTT; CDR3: CASSARGSGTEAFF